Sequencing of this TCR beta chain was carried out in a study of blood T cell repertoires in COVID-19. The CDR3 length is 17 residues. J gave up 4 bases and V 0 bases, and 6 bases lay outside the gene matches. Germline CDR1 and CDR2: SNHLY and FYNNEI. Ages ranged from roughly 18 to 100 years, with residence in 24 US areas. All recovered Cohort 3 donors got two negative PCRs, got clearance, or saw symptom resolution. Assay used: immunoSEQ multiplex PCR; TCRdb lists only in-frame clones, some missing. The sample lists over 200,000 clones, around 80% occurring once. The clonotype comes from a man between 60 and 70 years old who had recovered from COVID-19. Sequenced sample: PBMCs or T cells enriched from blood (not recorded which). The V and J genes are TRBV2 and TRBJ1-5, with TRBD1 matching over 10 bases. The CDR3 coding sequence is TGTGCCAGCAGTGAAGCCGTTTGGACAGGGGGTAATCAGCCCCAGCATTTT. Amino acids: CASSEAVWTGGNQPQHF.